One and the same sample provided the 14 T cell receptor beta chains below, sequenced in a study of molecular identifiers for immune sequencing clone quantification (dated by TCRdb to the late 2010s). The method behind the library was PCR. TCRdb shows the sequencer as NextSeq 500. TCRdb trimmed the raw reads at Q25, called clones with MiXCR and kept productive beta chains. Each record represents a unique CDR3 protein, reported with the most common genes and DNA among its rows. The sample yields about 630,000 distinct CDR3 sequences; 25% were counted once. 0.7% to 0.95% of the sample goes to the ten largest clones. The sample consisted of naive CD8+ T cells from blood, with Jurkat cell RNA spiked in. In the paper's terms, the cell subset or site label means: FACS-sorted CD8+CD4-CCR7+CD45RA+ naive T cells. The receptors shown here come from a human donor in good health. Some libraries in this study had Jurkat cell RNA spiked in.

Only a few counts were recorded for this clonotype. The chain is built from TRBV6-5 and TRBJ1-2, with D possibly being TRBD1 (5 bases). V was cut by 0 bases and J by 3 bases, with 8 bases left in between. Looked up from germline, CDR1 is MNHEY and CDR2 is SVGAGI. There are 14 residues in the CDR3. The CDR3 protein is CASSYSGHDYGYTF. The CDR3 DNA reads as TGTGCCAGCAGTTACTCCGGACACGACTATGGCTACACCTTC.

This clonotype was picked up many times. The chain is built from TRBV6-5 and TRBJ2-3, with D maybe TRBD2 (6 bases). V lost 0 bases, J lost 4 bases, and 14 bases lay in between. CDR3 length equals 16 residues. The V gene's germline CDR1 is MNHEY and CDR2 SVGAGI. The CDR3 is CASSYSGPSAADTQYF. In DNA form, the CDR3 reads TGTGCCAGCAGTTACTCGGGTCCTAGCGCGGCAGATACGCAGTATTTT.

This clonotype was detected only a few times. The rearrangement uses TRBV6-5 and TRBJ2-2; 10 nucleotides line up with TRBD2. The V gene's germline CDR1 is MNHEY and CDR2 SVGAGI. Germline trimming cut 5 bases from V and 3 bases from J; bases unmatched to any gene: 6. The CDR3 loop spans 16 amino acids. In DNA, the CDR3 is TGTGCCAGCAGTACAGGACTAGCGGTCTACACCGGGGAGCTGTTTTTT. It translates to CASSTGLAVYTGELFF.

This clonotype has only a few counts. This chain uses TRBV19 with TRBJ1-5, with a possible D match to TRBD1 (6 bases). This CDR3 has 15 amino acids. Per the germline V gene, CDR1 is LNHDA and CDR2 is SQIVND (reference sequence). V was cut by 6 bases and J by 0 bases, with 12 bases left in between. In DNA, the CDR3 is TGTGCCAGTAGCTGGGGGCATCTTAGCAATCAGCCCCAGCATTTT. Protein: CASSWGHLSNQPQHF.

On this clonotype: Since a much larger clone is just one base distant, this may be a read error. This is likely a read error, given that the CDR3 carries no conserved phenylalanine or tryptophan at its end. This chain connects TRBV12-3 or TRBV12-4 to TRBJ1-1; D is uncertain. V lost 7 bases and J 8 bases, leaving 11 bases between the germline ends. The CDR3 contains 11 residues. The chain's CDR3 is CASTHGGEAFL. Here the CDR3 DNA reads TGTGCCAGCACCCACGGAGGAGAAGCTTTCCTT.

This clonotype was counted ten times or more. The rearrangement uses TRBV7-9 and TRBJ2-3; no firm D call. The CDR3 is 15 residues long. The germline gives CDR1 SEHNR, CDR2 FQNEAQ (reference sequence). Trimming took 2 bases from V and 0 from J, leaving 9 bases between them. CDR3 residues: CASSLIADSTDTQYF. CDR3 in DNA: TGTGCCAGCAGCTTAATTGCGGATAGCACAGATACGCAGTATTTT.

The chain has TRBV30 and TRBJ2-3; D possibly corresponds to TRBD1 (6 bases). This CDR3 spans 15 amino acids. Germline V CDR1 and CDR2: GTSNPN, SVGIG (reference sequence). Trimming took 2 bases from V and 2 from J, leaving 14 bases between them. CDR3 sequence (DNA): TGTGCCTGGAGTTCACAGGGCCTTAACACAGATACGCAGTATTTT. It encodes CAWSSQGLNTDTQYF.

With respect to this clonotype: This sequence may be a read error, since a much larger clone differs from it by one base. The chain links TRBV4-1 to TRBJ2-7; no clear D. CDR3 length: 12 residues. Germline V gene sequence: CDR1 MGHRA, CDR2 YSYEKL. V was shortened by 0 bases and J by 9 bases, with 9 bases between the two germline ends. CDR3 loop: CASSQEGLGQYF. DNA for the CDR3: TGCGCCAGCAGCCAAGAAGGGCTCGGGCAGTACTTC.

Concerning this clonotype: This may arise from a read error, as a much more abundant clone is one base away. J is TRBJ1-1 and V is TRBV10-3; weak D call: TRBD1 (5 bases). The CDR3 is 15 amino acids. The V and J ends lost 7 bases and 0 bases respectively, with 15 bases between them. Germline V lookup: CDR1 ENHRY, CDR2 SYGVKD. The CDR3 coding sequence is TGTGCCATCATGGAGGAGACAGATATGAACACTGAAGCTTTCTTT. Its translation is CAIMEETDMNTEAFF.

This clonotype was picked up a small number of times. The chain has TRBV7-9 and TRBJ2-1; 8 bases fit TRBD1. The germline CDR1 and CDR2 sequences are SEHNR and FQNEAQ (reference sequence). The trim removed 4 bases at V and 4 bases at J, leaving 9 bases unmatched. CDR3 size: 16 residues. CDR3 amino acids: CASSSSTGEVYNEQFF. CDR3 nucleotide sequence: TGTGCCAGCAGCTCGTCGACAGGGGAAGTTTACAATGAGCAGTTCTTC.

With respect to this clonotype: A much more abundant neighbour one base away suggests this may be a read error. The chain couples TRBV7-6 to TRBJ2-5; D gene ambiguous. CDR1 SGHVS and CDR2 FNYEAQ come from the germline V gene. The V gene lost 8 bases and the J gene lost 0 bases, with 10 bases spanning the gap. The CDR3 runs 13 residues. In DNA, the CDR3 is TGTGCCAGCGGCCGACTTTACCAAGAGACCCAGTACTTC. Translating gives CASGRLYQETQYF.

This rearrangement joins TRBV6-5 to TRBJ2-5; D unresolved. Trimming left V 5 bases short and J 5 bases short, with 15 bases between. The CDR3 is 14 amino acids. Germline CDR1 MNHEY, CDR2 SVGAGI. CDR3 residues: CASSRAPGGETQYF. Written as DNA, the CDR3 is TGTGCCAGCAGTCGCGCCCCGGGTGGGGAGACCCAGTACTTC.

The V gene is TRBV4-3, the J gene TRBJ1-2; 9 bases agree with TRBD1. The CDR3 has 18 residues. Trimming took 2 bases from V and 4 from J; bases not matched to a gene: 14. Germline CDR1 is LGHNA and CDR2 is YSLEER. CDR3 amino acids: CASSQYLPPGTGPYGYTF. The CDR3 DNA reads TGCGCCAGCAGCCAATATTTACCCCCCGGGACAGGGCCCTATGGCTACACCTTC.

V usage is TRBV7-3 and J usage is TRBJ1-1; D call uncertain. CDR1 and CDR2 (germline): SGHTA, FQGTGA. CDR3 length: 13 residues. Trimming took off 4 bases at V and 1 base at J, with 7 bases between the two ends. The CDR3 here is CASSCPQNTEAFF. Here the CDR3 DNA reads TGTGCCAGCAGCTGCCCGCAGAACACTGAAGCTTTCTTT.